Presented here are 13 T cell receptor beta chains from one specimen sequenced in a study of cytomegalovirus exposure and HLA in healthy donors. Both 60 Vbeta primers and 13 Jbeta primers went into the PCR. The method was immunoSEQ multiplex PCR; TCRdb's version includes in-frame clones alone and lacks a portion of them. The sample records 250,000 to 350,000 clones, under 80% being singletons. Specimen: PBMCs. The receptors come from a female donor in good health and CMV-seronegative.

This clone was counted only a few times. The CDR3 bases are TGTGCCAGCAGCGAAGGGACAGGACGGGGCGAGCAGTACTTC. Translating it yields CASSEGTGRGEQYF. The genes are TRBV13 and TRBJ2-7; 8 bases fit TRBD1. Germline CDR1 is PRHDT and CDR2 is FYEKMQ (reference sequence). V shed 5 bases, J shed 6 bases, and the junction held 9 bases outside the gene matches. This CDR3 has 14 residues.

The V and J genes are TRBV27 and TRBJ1-5, with D possibly TRBD1 on 5 matching bases. Trimming removed 7 bases at V and 5 bases at J, with 15 bases between. The CDR3 is 14 residues long. Germline V gives CDR1 MNHEY, CDR2 SMNVEV (reference sequence). In DNA, the CDR3 is TGTGCCAGCATTTTCCAGGGTAAAGATCAGCCCCAGCATTTT. It yields the protein CASIFQGKDQPQHF.

The chain joins TRBV18 to TRBJ2-7; the match to TRBD1 covers 10 bases. Germline CDR1 reads KGHSH; CDR2 reads LQKENI. The V segment lost 2 bases and the J segment 2 bases; nucleotides outside the gene matches: 6. The CDR3 has 16 residues. DNA for the CDR3: TGTGCCAGCTCACCAAAATTAGGGACAGGGGCCTACGAGCAGTACTTC. Protein: CASSPKLGTGAYEQYF.

V gene TRBV15 combines with J gene TRBJ1-1, with D possibly TRBD1 on 6 matching bases. CDR1 is LNHNV, CDR2 YYDKDF, per germline (reference sequence). This CDR3 is 13 amino acids long. Trimming pared 0 bases from V and 5 bases from J, leaving 7 bases between. The DNA for the CDR3 is TGTGCCACCAGCAGAGATCAGGGGACTGAAGCTTTCTTT. It is translated as CATSRDQGTEAFF.

J is TRBJ2-1 and V is TRBV7-9; 16 nucleotides align to TRBD2. Germline assignment: CDR1 SEHNR and CDR2 FQNEAQ (reference sequence). This CDR3 is built from 17 residues. J was trimmed by 7 bases and V by 7 bases; bases with no gene match: 10. CDR3 protein: CASIIRGLAGGRNEQFF. The CDR3 bases are TGTGCCAGCATCATAAGGGGACTAGCGGGAGGGCGTAATGAGCAGTTCTTC.

The chain links TRBV5-1 to TRBJ2-1; 9 bases are shared with TRBD2. V dropped 4 bases and J dropped 4; count of bases not matched to a gene: 15. Germline values: CDR1 SGHRS, CDR2 YFSETQ. This CDR3 spans 18 amino acids. The CDR3 nucleotides are TGCGCCAGCAGCCCCCCCGACCTTCTAGCGGGGATTTACAATGAGCAGTTCTTC. Amino acid sequence: CASSPPDLLAGIYNEQFF.

The chain combines TRBV27 with TRBJ2-2; 12 bases are shared with TRBD2. CDR1 MNHEY and CDR2 SMNVEV come from the germline V gene (reference sequence). J gave up 5 bases and V 7 bases, and 8 bases lay outside the gene matches. The length of the CDR3 is 16 residues. Here the CDR3 DNA reads TGTGCCAGCACGATGACTAGCGGGAGACAAACCGGGGAGCTGTTTTTT. Protein product: CASTMTSGRQTGELFF.

V and J are TRBV13 and TRBJ2-1, with 12 nucleotides matching TRBD2. The J segment lost 6 bases and the V segment lost 4 bases, leaving 1 base of the junction unmatched. Germline CDR1 and CDR2: PRHDT and FYEKMQ (reference sequence). This CDR3 has 14 amino acids. The CDR3 bases are TGTGCCAGCAGCTCGACTAGCGGGAGCAATGAGCAGTTCTTC. Translating it yields CASSSTSGSNEQFF.

The V and J genes are TRBV9 and TRBJ1-4; the D gene is possibly TRBD1 (6 bases). The CDR3 totals 18 residues. V was shortened by 0 bases and J by 5 bases, with 20 bases between the two germline ends. From germline, CDR1 is SGDLS and CDR2 YYNGEE. CDR3 in DNA: TGTGCCAGCAGCGTAGGCCGTGGCAGGGACATCTCGAATGAAAAACTGTTTTTT. As protein: CASSVGRGRDISNEKLFF.

The chain uses TRBV28 and TRBJ2-3; TRBD2 matches 12 bases. Trimming cost V 7 bases and J 0 bases; bases outside gene matches: 11. This CDR3 spans 18 amino acids. The germline gives CDR1 MDHEN, CDR2 SYDVKM. CDR3 nucleotides: TGTGCCAGCATTCCCCCGGGACTAGCGGGCTCTAGCACAGATACGCAGTATTTT. Protein: CASIPPGLAGSSTDTQYF. The full variable domain, rest sourced from reference TRBV28 and TRBJ2-3, is DVKVTQSSRYLVKRTGEKVFLECVQDMDHENMFWYRQDPGLGLRLIYFSYDVKMKEKGDIPEGYSVSREKKERFSLILESASTNQTSMYLCASIPPGLAGSSTDTQYFGPGTRLTVL.

V gene TRBV19 combines with J gene TRBJ2-2; TRBD1 might be the D (5 bases). Trimming removed 4 bases from V and 1 base from J, with 7 bases in between. CDR1 is LNHDA and CDR2 is SQIVND in the germline V gene (reference sequence). This CDR3 is 14 amino acids long. The DNA of the CDR3 is TGTGCCAGTAGTAATCAGGGGAACACCGGGGAGCTGTTTTTT. It translates to CASSNQGNTGELFF.

The sample holds a few counts of this clone. This chain connects TRBV5-6 to TRBJ1-5, with D tentatively TRBD1 (6 bases). Germline assignment: CDR1 SGHDT and CDR2 YYEEEE. The germline V and J ends were trimmed by 1 base and 8 bases, with 13 bases remaining between them. CDR3 length: 14 amino acids. This CDR3 is CASSLYRDGEPQHF. CDR3 nucleotide sequence: TGTGCCAGCAGCTTGTACAGGGACGGAGAGCCCCAGCATTTT. Full variable domain (remainder filled in from reference TRBV5-6 and TRBJ1-5): DAGVTQSPTHLIKTRGQQVTLRCSPKSGHDTVSWYQQALGQGPQFIFQYYEEEERQRGNFPDRFSGHQFPNYSSELNVNALLLGDSALYLCASSLYRDGEPQHFGDGTRLSIL.

This rearrangement joins TRBV2 to TRBJ1-5; 7 nucleotides agree with TRBD1. From germline, CDR1 is SNHLY and CDR2 FYNNEI. Trimming removed 7 bases from V and 3 bases from J; junction bases left unmatched: 6. CDR3 length: 14 residues. This CDR3 is CASTRRGNNQPQHF. The CDR3 nucleotides read TGTGCCAGCACCCGCAGGGGGAACAATCAGCCCCAGCATTTT.